Listed below are T cell receptor beta chains from one sample, sequenced in a study of T cells after yellow fever vaccination. TCRdb passed the 5' RACE reads through MiXCR, listing each CDR3 protein once. The sample has under 600,000 distinct CDR3 sequences; 21% are singletons. The sample in question was PBMCs, obtained roughly 23 days after the first yellow fever vaccination. These receptors were obtained from a man aged 18 to 30 who received the YFV17D yellow fever vaccine. Both conserved end residues are part of each CDR3. D genes are given only for firm matches. Not every row has a clone size; where given, it reads once, few, many or a size class.

DNA,CDR3,D,J,size,V
TGTGCCAGCAGTTTATTGGTTGCGGCAACCTCCTACAATGAGCAGTTCTTC,CASSLLVAATSYNEQFF,.,TRBJ2-1,.,TRBV27
TGCAGTGCTGGGGCAGGGCAGGTGGCCTACGAGCAGTACTTC,CSAGAGQVAYEQYF,.,TRBJ2-7,once,TRBV20-1
TGCGCCAGCAGGAGGACCCCTATCAGCACAGATACGCAGTATTTT,CASRRTPISTDTQYF,.,TRBJ2-3,.,TRBV10-2
TGTGCCAGCAGCCCAACAGGGGCGCAAAATCAGCCCCAGCATTTT,CASSPTGAQNQPQHF,TRBD1,TRBJ1-5,.,TRBV3-1
TGTGCCAGCGGGGCGGCCAGAACTGAAGCTTTCTTT,CASGAARTEAFF,.,TRBJ1-1,.,TRBV7-2
TGCAGTGCCGTAGGCCTAGATACGCAGTATTTT,CSAVGLDTQYF,.,TRBJ2-3,.,TRBV20-1
TGTGCCAGCAGCTTAAGGGACGCCTATAATTCACCCCTCCACTTT,CASSLRDAYNSPLHF,.,TRBJ1-6,many,TRBV7-2
TGTGCCAGCAGTGACTTCTTTCACGAAAGGAACACTGAAGCTTTCTTT,CASSDFFHERNTEAFF,.,TRBJ1-1,.,TRBV6-4
TGTGCCAGCATGAGGGGGTCATATAGCTCTGGGGCCAACGTCCTGACTTTC,CASMRGSYSSGANVLTF,.,TRBJ2-6,.,TRBV5-4
TGTGCCAGCAGCCAAGTGGGGGACAGGGTCCACAATGAGCAGTTCTTC,CASSQVGDRVHNEQFF,TRBD1,TRBJ2-1,few,TRBV3-1
TGTGCCAGCAGCCTCGCCGAGGCCGGTAATTTTTACAATGAGCAGTTCTTC,CASSLAEAGNFYNEQFF,.,TRBJ2-1,few,TRBV7-8
TGCGCCAGCAGCTTGACTCTTACAGGAGCGGACGAGCAGTACTTC,CASSLTLTGADEQYF,.,TRBJ2-7,.,TRBV5-1